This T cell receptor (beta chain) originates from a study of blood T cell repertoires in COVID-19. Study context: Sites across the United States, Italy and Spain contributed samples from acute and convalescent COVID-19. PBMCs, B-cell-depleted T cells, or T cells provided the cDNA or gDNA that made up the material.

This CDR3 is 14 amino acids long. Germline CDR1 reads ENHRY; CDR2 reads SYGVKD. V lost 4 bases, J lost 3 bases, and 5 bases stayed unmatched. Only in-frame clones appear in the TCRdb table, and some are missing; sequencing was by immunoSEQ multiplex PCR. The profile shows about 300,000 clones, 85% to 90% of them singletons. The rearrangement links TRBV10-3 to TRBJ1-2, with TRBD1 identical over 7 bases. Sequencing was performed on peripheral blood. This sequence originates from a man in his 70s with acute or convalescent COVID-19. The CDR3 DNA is TGTGCCATCAGTGGTCGACAGGGAGACTATGGCTACACCTTC. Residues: CAISGRQGDYGYTF.